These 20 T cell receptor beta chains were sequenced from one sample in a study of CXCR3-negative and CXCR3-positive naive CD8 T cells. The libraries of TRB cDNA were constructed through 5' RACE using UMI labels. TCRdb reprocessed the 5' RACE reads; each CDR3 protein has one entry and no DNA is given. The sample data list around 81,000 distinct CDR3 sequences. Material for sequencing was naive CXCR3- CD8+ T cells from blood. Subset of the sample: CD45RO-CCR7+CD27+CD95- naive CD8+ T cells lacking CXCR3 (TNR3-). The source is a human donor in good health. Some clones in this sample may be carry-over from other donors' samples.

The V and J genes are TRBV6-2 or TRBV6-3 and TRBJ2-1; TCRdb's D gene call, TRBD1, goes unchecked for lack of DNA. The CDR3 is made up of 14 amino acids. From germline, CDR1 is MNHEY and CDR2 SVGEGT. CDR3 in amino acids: CASSPRENYNEQFF.

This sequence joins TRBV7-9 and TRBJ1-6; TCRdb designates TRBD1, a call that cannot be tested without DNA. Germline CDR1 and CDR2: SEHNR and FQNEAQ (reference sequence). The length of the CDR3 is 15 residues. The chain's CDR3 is CASSLAVQGNSPLHF.

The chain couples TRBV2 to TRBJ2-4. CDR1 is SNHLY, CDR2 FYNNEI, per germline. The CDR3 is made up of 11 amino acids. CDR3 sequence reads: CASRTQNIQYF.

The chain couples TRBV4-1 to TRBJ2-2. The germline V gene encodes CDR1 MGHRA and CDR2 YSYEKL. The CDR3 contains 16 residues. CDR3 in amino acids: CASSQLTVTNTGELFF.

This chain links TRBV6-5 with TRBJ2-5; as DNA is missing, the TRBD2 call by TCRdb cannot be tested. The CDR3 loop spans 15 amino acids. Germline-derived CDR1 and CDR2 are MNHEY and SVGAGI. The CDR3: CASTAGLEIYETQYF.

The CDR3 sequence is CASSPDSDQPQHF. The chain employs TRBV7-9 and TRBJ1-5. This CDR3 contains 13 residues. Germline V gene sequence: CDR1 SEHNR, CDR2 FQNEAQ (reference sequence).

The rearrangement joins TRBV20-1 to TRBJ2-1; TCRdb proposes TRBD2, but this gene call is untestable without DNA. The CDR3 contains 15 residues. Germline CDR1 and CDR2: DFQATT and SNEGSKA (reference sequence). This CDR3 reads CSARAGTSSYNEQFF.

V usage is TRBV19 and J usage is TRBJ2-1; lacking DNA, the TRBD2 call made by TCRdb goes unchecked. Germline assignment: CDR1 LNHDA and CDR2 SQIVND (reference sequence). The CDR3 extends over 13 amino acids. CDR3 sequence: CASTNFGPNEQFF.

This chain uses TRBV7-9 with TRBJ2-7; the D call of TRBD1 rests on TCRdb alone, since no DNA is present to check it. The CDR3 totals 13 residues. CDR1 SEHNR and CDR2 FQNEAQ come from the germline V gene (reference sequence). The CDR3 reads CASRAGTNYEQYF.

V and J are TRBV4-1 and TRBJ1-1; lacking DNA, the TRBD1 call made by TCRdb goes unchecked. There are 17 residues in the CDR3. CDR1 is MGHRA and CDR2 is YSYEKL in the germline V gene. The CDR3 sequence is CASSQDFGQGGKNEAFF.

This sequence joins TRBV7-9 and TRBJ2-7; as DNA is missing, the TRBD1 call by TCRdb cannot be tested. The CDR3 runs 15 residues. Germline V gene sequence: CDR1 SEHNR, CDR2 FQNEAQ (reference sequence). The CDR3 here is CASSPRDRGSYEQYF.

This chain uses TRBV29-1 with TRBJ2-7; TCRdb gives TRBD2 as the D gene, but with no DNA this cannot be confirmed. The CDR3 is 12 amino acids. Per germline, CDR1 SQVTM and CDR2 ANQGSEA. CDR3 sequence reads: CSIRDSQYEQYF.

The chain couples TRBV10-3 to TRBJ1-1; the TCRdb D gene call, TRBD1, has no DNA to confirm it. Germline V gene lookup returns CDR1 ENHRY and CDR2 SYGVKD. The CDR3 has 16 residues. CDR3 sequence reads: CAISTTFRTANTEAFF.

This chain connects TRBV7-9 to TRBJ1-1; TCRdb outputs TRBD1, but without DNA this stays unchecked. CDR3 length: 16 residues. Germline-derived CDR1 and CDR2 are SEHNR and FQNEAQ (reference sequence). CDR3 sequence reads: CASSLIPGQMNTEAFF.

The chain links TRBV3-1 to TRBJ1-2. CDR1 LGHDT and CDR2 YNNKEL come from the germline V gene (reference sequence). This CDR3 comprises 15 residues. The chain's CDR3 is CASSHAVLGDYGYTF.

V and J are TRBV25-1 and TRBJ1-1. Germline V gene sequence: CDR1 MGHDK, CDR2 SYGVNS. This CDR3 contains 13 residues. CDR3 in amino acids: CASSSLGYTEAFF.

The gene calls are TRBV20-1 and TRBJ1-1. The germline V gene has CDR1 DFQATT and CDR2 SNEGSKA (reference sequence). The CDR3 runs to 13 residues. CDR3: CSAKRIGDTEAFF.

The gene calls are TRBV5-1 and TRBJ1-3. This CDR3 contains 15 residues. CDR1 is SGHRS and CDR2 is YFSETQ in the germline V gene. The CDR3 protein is CASSWDLSSGNTIYF.

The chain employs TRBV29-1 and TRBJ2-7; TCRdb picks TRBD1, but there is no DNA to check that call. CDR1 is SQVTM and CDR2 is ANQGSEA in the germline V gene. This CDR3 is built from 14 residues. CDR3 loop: CSVESGTGTYEQYF.

CDR3 region: CASSPWGAPWYEQYF. This chain connects TRBV7-9 to TRBJ2-7; the TCRdb D gene call, TRBD1, has no DNA to confirm it. Looked up from germline, CDR1 is SEHNR and CDR2 is FQNEAQ (reference sequence). This CDR3 contains 15 residues.